The clone carrying this T cell receptor (beta chain) showed up just a few times. Antigen unknown. The CDR3 is 15 residues long. V was trimmed by 2 bases and J by 5 bases, leaving 14 bases between them. Germline V gene data show CDR1 as SEHNR and CDR2 as FQNEAQ (reference sequence). The entry originates in a study of identical twins. Through template switching, a universal primer site was introduced, and the cDNA contained unique molecular identifiers. TCRdb reprocessed the 5' RACE reads with MiXCR, giving one entry per CDR3 protein. The sample includes around 960,000 distinct CDR3 sequences, 9% to 15% of them seen just once. Study-wide points: The models gave estimates that fell short of the out-of-frame TCR alpha sharing seen in monozygotic twins. While abundant cord blood beta clonotypes carried fewer insertions, memory repertoires showed no such pattern.

The data also belong to a second study, concerning yellow fever vaccine responses in identical twins.

The chain recombines TRBV7-9 with TRBJ2-3; D gene uncertain. This sequence originates from a woman under 30 in good health. Sequenced: PBMCs. The CDR3 DNA reads TGTGCCAGCAGCTTAACTTCGGGCCCGCGAGATACGCAGTATTTT. The encoded protein is CASSLTSGPRDTQYF.